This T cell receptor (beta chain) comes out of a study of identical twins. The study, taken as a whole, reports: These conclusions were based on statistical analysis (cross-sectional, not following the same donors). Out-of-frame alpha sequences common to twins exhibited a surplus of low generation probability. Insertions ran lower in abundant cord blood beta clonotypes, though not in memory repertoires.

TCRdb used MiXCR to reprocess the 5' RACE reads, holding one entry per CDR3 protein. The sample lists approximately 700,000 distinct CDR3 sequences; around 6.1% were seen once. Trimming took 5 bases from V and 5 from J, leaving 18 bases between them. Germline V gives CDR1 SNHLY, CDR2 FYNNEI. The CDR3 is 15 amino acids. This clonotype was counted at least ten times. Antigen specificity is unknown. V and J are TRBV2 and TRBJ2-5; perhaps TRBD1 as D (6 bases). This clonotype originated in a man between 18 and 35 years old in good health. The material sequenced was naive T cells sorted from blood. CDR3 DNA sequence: TGTGCCAGCAGTCTGGACAGTGGGTTTCGGGAGACCCAGTACTTC. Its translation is CASSLDSGFRETQYF.